This T cell receptor (beta chain) was identified during a study of CD8 T cells in ankylosing spondylitis. General study findings and limits: Prior literature has documented some motif variants in synovial fluid and blood from reactive arthritis. Ankylosing spondylitis blood seemed to carry a telltale TCR beta motif made of roughly eight highly homologous variants.

TCRdb processed the 5' RACE reads anew with MiXCR; each CDR3 protein has one entry. Among roughly 90,000 distinct CDR3 sequences, approximately 9.6% were seen once, and the ten largest hold approximately 30%. CDR1 is MNHEY, CDR2 SMNVEV, per germline (reference sequence). CDR3 size: 17 residues. V was pared by 6 bases and J by 1 base, with 8 bases of the junction left unmatched. In the case of this clonotype: Its specificity is unknown.

The V and J genes are TRBV27 and TRBJ2-7; TRBD2 aligns across 14 bases. Sample: blood, either unsorted or a sorted T cell fraction (not recorded which). The sequence was obtained from a male donor with ankylosing spondylitis. The CDR3 coding sequence is TGTGCCAGCAGACCGGGACTAGCGGGAGCTTTTTCCTACGAGCAGTACTTC. Its translation is CASRPGLAGAFSYEQYF.